What follows are 5 T cell receptor beta chains derived from one specimen sequenced in a study of technical replicates of blood from a few donors. Measured with immunoSEQ multiplex PCR; TCRdb has only the in-frame clones, and not every one. The sample has under 100,000 clones, around 96% seen once. The sequenced sample was T cells isolated from PBMCs. These receptors originate from a human donor in good health.

The chain has TRBV4-3 and TRBJ1-1; D perhaps matches TRBD1 (5 bases). CDR3 length: 15 amino acids. V was clipped by 2 bases and J by 0 bases, with 10 bases between them. CDR1 and CDR2 from the germline V gene are LGHNA and YSLEER. The chain's CDR3 is CASSQKTVMNTEAFF. In DNA form, the CDR3 reads TGCGCCAGCAGCCAAAAGACAGTTATGAACACTGAAGCTTTCTTT.

This chain connects TRBV25-1 to TRBJ1-4; TRBD1 might be the D (5 bases). The germline V and J ends were trimmed by 4 bases and 8 bases, with 11 bases remaining between them. CDR1 is MGHDK, CDR2 SYGVNS, per germline. CDR3 size: 13 residues. CDR3 sequence reads: CASSGRVWEKLFF. For the CDR3, the DNA is TGTGCCAGCAGTGGCAGGGTTTGGGAAAAACTGTTTTTT.

This clone appeared once. Here the CDR3 DNA reads TGTGCCAGTAGCACCCCGGGACTAGCGGGAGTAAGAGCTGGGGCCAACGTCCTGACTTTC. This codes for CASSTPGLAGVRAGANVLTF. The chain joins TRBV19 to TRBJ2-6, with 14 nucleotides matching TRBD2. The CDR3 totals 20 residues. Germline trimming cut 6 bases from V and 2 bases from J; bases unmatched to any gene: 12. Germline CDR1 is LNHDA and CDR2 is SQIVND (reference sequence).

The J gene is TRBJ2-6, the V gene TRBV19, with D maybe TRBD2 (5 bases). With 3 bases removed from V and 4 bases from J, the gap between germline ends came to 10 bases. This CDR3 contains 15 residues. Per the germline V gene, CDR1 is LNHDA and CDR2 is SQIVND (reference sequence). Written as DNA, the CDR3 is TGTGCCAGTAGTATGGATGGGAGAGGGGCCAACGTCCTGACTTTC. It translates to CASSMDGRGANVLTF.

This chain joins TRBV27 and TRBJ2-7; tentatively, D is TRBD1 (5 bases). The CDR3 has 14 residues. The germline CDR1 and CDR2 sequences are MNHEY and SMNVEV (reference sequence). The V and J ends lost 3 bases and 1 base respectively, with 10 bases between them. CDR3 sequence reads: CASSLTSGSYEQYF. CDR3 in DNA: TGTGCCAGCAGTTTGACTTCAGGGTCCTACGAGCAGTACTTC.